Each of the 16 T cell receptor beta chains below was sequenced from the same sample in a study of shared clonotypes between healthy human individuals. Repertoires were generated with immunoSEQ multiplex PCR, while TCRdb's copy carries only in-frame clones and drops some. Of 1,500,000 or so clones in the sample, about 96% were seen once. Sequencing was done on a sample of naive CD4+ T cells sorted from blood. Described subset: CD45RA+ positively selected. These receptor sequences come from a man aged 25-45 years in good health.

As concerns this clone: Other nucleotide sequences from this sample produce the same CDR3. V usage is TRBV18 and J usage is TRBJ1-5; D is undetermined. The V end was cut by 3 bases, the J end by 7 bases, with 10 bases between. The CDR3 length is 13 residues. Germline CDR1 and CDR2: KGHSH and LQKENI. The CDR3 sequence: CASSPRGGQPQHF. DNA of the CDR3: TGTGCCAGCTCACCGAGAGGTGGGCAGCCCCAGCATTTT.

This chain connects TRBV11-3 to TRBJ2-1; 8 bases map to TRBD1. With V trimmed by 5 bases and J by 7 bases, 4 bases remained unmatched. Germline CDR1 reads SGHNT; CDR2 reads YENEEA. The CDR3 length is 13 residues. CDR3 nucleotides: TGTGCCAGCAGCCGGACAGGGATTAATGAGCAGTTCTTC. Translating gives CASSRTGINEQFF. Drawing the rest from reference TRBV11-3 and TRBJ2-1, the complete variable domain is EAGVVQSPRYKIIEKKQPVAFWCNPISGHNTLYWYLQNLGQGPELLIRYENEEAVDDSQLPKDRFSAERLKGVDSTLKIQPAELGDSAVYLCASSRTGINEQFFGPGTRLTVL.

The chain combines TRBV25-1 with TRBJ1-2; 7 nucleotides align to TRBD1. CDR1 is MGHDK, CDR2 SYGVNS, per germline. This CDR3 is 16 amino acids long. With 8 bases clipped from V and 4 bases from J, the junction kept 16 bases outside the gene matches. CDR3 residues: CASGKGTALIFYGYTF. CDR3 sequence (DNA): TGTGCCAGCGGAAAGGGGACAGCGCTAATTTTCTATGGCTACACCTTC.

J is TRBJ2-1 and V is TRBV11-2; D is possibly TRBD1 (6 bases). CDR3 length: 15 residues. With 2 bases removed from V and 1 base from J, the gap between germline ends came to 9 bases. CDR1 is SGHAT and CDR2 is FQNNGV in the germline V gene. CDR3 DNA: TGTGCCAGCAGCTTATCCACAGGGTCCTACAATGAGCAGTTCTTC. It specifies CASSLSTGSYNEQFF.

The gene calls are TRBV2 and TRBJ1-2; tentatively, D is TRBD1 (5 bases). Trimming left V 6 bases short and J 2 bases short, with 10 bases between. In germline, CDR1 is SNHLY, CDR2 FYNNEI. CDR3 length equals 13 residues. The CDR3 DNA sequence: TGTGCCAGCAGACCCGACAGCAACTATGGCTACACCTTC. Protein sequence: CASRPDSNYGYTF.

On this clone: Other nucleotide sequences from this sample produce the same CDR3. The rearrangement joins TRBV5-6 to TRBJ2-7; D gene ambiguous. Trimming shortened V by 0 bases and J by 4 bases, and 5 bases separated the two germline ends. This CDR3 spans 12 amino acids. CDR1 is SGHDT, CDR2 YYEEEE, per germline. CDR3 nucleotides: TGTGCCAGCAGCTTGGTCGGATACGAGCAGTACTTC. Translation: CASSLVGYEQYF. Combining the CDR3 with reference TRBV5-6 and TRBJ2-7 gives the whole variable domain DAGVTQSPTHLIKTRGQQVTLRCSPKSGHDTVSWYQQALGQGPQFIFQYYEEEERQRGNFPDRFSGHQFPNYSSELNVNALLLGDSALYLCASSLVGYEQYFGPGTRLTVT.

The chain employs TRBV9 and TRBJ2-1; 9 nucleotides line up with TRBD2. Looked up from germline, CDR1 is SGDLS and CDR2 is YYNGEE. V lost 4 bases to trimming and J lost 7 bases; unmatched junction nucleotides: 12. The CDR3 length is 16 residues. As DNA, the CDR3 is TGTGCCAGCAGCCCGTCATCTAGCGGGGTTGTTAATGAGCAGTTCTTC. It codes for CASSPSSSGVVNEQFF.

Concerning this clone: The same CDR3 also results from other DNA sequences found in this sample. The chain is built from TRBV6-5 and TRBJ1-2; no clear D gene. The CDR3 is 11 amino acids. V lost 2 bases, J lost 8 bases, and 6 bases lay in between. Germline assignment: CDR1 MNHEY and CDR2 SVGAGI. The CDR3: CASSYLGGYTF. CDR3 DNA: TGTGCCAGCAGTTACCTGGGCGGCTACACCTTC.

The CDR3 loop reads CASRQTEGYGYTF. The DNA of the CDR3 is TGTGCCAGCAGGCAGACTGAGGGCTATGGCTACACCTTC. The chain combines TRBV28 with TRBJ1-2; no definite D call. The CDR3 is 13 residues long. V lost 6 bases, J lost 4 bases, and 12 bases lay in between. In germline, CDR1 is MDHEN, CDR2 SYDVKM.

DNA for the CDR3: TGCGCCAGCAGCTTGGGGACAGGGCACAATGAGCAGTTCTTC. Protein: CASSLGTGHNEQFF. V is TRBV5-1 and J is TRBJ2-1; 8 positions match TRBD1. V lost 0 bases to trimming and J lost 5 bases; unmatched junction nucleotides: 1. The CDR3 is made up of 14 amino acids. Germline V gives CDR1 SGHRS, CDR2 YFSETQ.

The rearrangement joins TRBV25-1 to TRBJ2-7, with 8 positions matching TRBD2. The CDR3 consists of 14 residues. After removal of 2 bases from V and 6 bases from J, the junction contained 6 bases not matched to a gene. Germline CDR1 is MGHDK and CDR2 is SYGVNS. CDR3: CASSEASGSGEQYF. For the CDR3, the DNA is TGTGCCAGCAGTGAAGCTAGCGGGTCTGGCGAGCAGTACTTC.

V is TRBV28 and J is TRBJ1-5, with no clear D. The V gene's germline CDR1 is MDHEN and CDR2 SYDVKM. The V and J ends lost 5 bases and 0 bases respectively, with 14 bases between them. The CDR3 totals 16 residues. The DNA for the CDR3 is TGTGCCAGCAGTACGCCATGGGGAAATAGCAATCAGCCCCAGCATTTT. Its translation is CASSTPWGNSNQPQHF.

The J gene is TRBJ1-1, the V gene TRBV2; D not certain. V was cut by 3 bases and J by 10 bases, with 9 bases left in between. The CDR3 extends over 11 amino acids. From germline, CDR1 is SNHLY and CDR2 FYNNEI. DNA for the CDR3: TGTGCCAGCAGTGATCAAGTAGGAGCTTTCTTT. It is translated as CASSDQVGAFF.

The rearrangement uses TRBV4-1 and TRBJ1-3, with TRBD1 as a possible D gene (6 bases). CDR1 is MGHRA and CDR2 is YSYEKL in the germline V gene. The CDR3 spans 18 residues. Trimming shortened V by 4 bases and J by 0 bases, and 19 bases separated the two germline ends. The CDR3 DNA follows: TGCGCCAGCAGCCGCCTGGGGCCTCCAGGGGACTCTGGAAACACCATATATTTT. It codes for CASSRLGPPGDSGNTIYF.

The V and J genes are TRBV11-3 and TRBJ2-7, with D possibly TRBD1 on 5 matching bases. The CDR3 is 14 residues long. CDR1 is SGHNT and CDR2 is YENEEA in the germline V gene. Trimming cost V 1 base and J 2 bases, with 9 bases left between them. As DNA, the CDR3 is TGTGCCAGCAGCTTAGGGCAGGGCGCCTACGAGCAGTACTTC. Translated: CASSLGQGAYEQYF.

The chain links TRBV7-2 to TRBJ2-5; TRBD1 agrees at 9 bases. The junction had 3 bases not matched to a gene; V was cut back by 6 bases and J by 4 bases. This CDR3 is built from 13 residues. Germline values: CDR1 SGHTA, CDR2 FQGNSA. The CDR3 region is CASRRGQGETQYF. The CDR3 DNA sequence: TGTGCCAGCAGGAGGGGACAGGGAGAGACCCAGTACTTC.